This T cell receptor (beta chain) appears in the sequencing data of a study of T-cell reconstitution after alpha-beta-depleted transplantation in children. A TCRbeta library incorporating unique molecular identifiers was prepared. Each CDR3 protein gets one entry after TCRdb re-called the PCR reads with MiXCR. The sample consists of some 110,000 distinct CDR3 sequences, 9% to 12% of them appearing once. This CDR3 is built from 18 residues. CDR1 is SGHRS, CDR2 YFSETQ, per germline. V lost 2 bases, J lost 4 bases, and 25 bases lay in between. Study-level findings and limits: By one year post-transplant, T-cell counts and diversity largely arose from T cells that were newly produced. Recipient T cells and thymic progenitors that survived gave rise to the high TCRbeta diversity observed at day 60 in some patients. Where alpha-beta T cells came from about two months after transplant was reportedly several hundred expanded graft clones.

This clonotype has more than one count but fewer than ten. The antigen is not known. The sequencing here drew on PBMCs, taken before TCRalphabeta/CD19-depleted stem cell transplant. This receptor was obtained from a boy between 2 and 10 years old with acute lymphoblastic leukemia, due to receive a stem cell transplant. The rearrangement joins TRBV5-1 to TRBJ2-7, with D possibly TRBD2 on 6 matching bases. This CDR3 is CASSFRSKATGERYEQYF. DNA of the CDR3: TGCGCCAGCAGCTTTAGGTCAAAGGCGACGGGAGAGCGGTACGAGCAGTACTTC.